In its sample, the clone carrying this T cell receptor beta chain was seen once. Its antigen is unidentified. This sample is part of a study of radiation and T cells in renal cell carcinoma. Study-level information: Nephrectomy followed 15 Gy stereotactic body radiation by 4 weeks.

Documented time point: baseline pretreatment blood. Documented treatment: 15 Gy SBRT to primary tumor, nephrectomy 4 weeks later. Whole-study findings and limits: From baseline, blood top tumor clonotypes peaked at 2 weeks post-radiation.

Clones were sequenced by immunoSEQ multiplex PCR, and TCRdb holds only the in-frame ones, with some missing. The sample consists of tens of thousands of clones, 80% of them appearing once. The input for sequencing was blood, taken from a patient whose treatment included radiotherapy and nephrectomy. This sequence was found in a man between 60 and 75 years old with renal cell carcinoma.

CDR3: CASSVRWTASGNTIYF. The CDR3, as DNA: TGTGCCAGCAGCGTCCGATGGACAGCCTCTGGAAACACCATATATTTT. The chain uses TRBV5-6 and TRBJ1-3; TRBD1 might be the D (6 bases). The CDR3 covers 16 residues. Germline CDR1 and CDR2: SGHDT and YYEEEE. The ends were cut back, 4 bases at V and 0 bases at J, with 14 bases in the middle.